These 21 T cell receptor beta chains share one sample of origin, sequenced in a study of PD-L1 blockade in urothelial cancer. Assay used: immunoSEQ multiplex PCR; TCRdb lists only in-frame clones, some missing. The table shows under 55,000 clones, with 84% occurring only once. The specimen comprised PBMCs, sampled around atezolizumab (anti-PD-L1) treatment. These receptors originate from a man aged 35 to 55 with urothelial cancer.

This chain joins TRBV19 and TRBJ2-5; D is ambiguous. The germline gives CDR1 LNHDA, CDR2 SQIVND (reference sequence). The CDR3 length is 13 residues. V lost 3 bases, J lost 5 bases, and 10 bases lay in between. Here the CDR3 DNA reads TGTGCCAGTAGTATGTGGGCCACGGAGACCCAGTACTTC. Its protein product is CASSMWATETQYF.

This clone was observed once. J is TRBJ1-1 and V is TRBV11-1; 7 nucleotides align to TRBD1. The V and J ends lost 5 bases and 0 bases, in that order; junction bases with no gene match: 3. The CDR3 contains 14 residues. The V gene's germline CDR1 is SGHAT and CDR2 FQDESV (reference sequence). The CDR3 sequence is CASSLTGMNTEAFF. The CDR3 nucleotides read TGTGCCAGCAGCCTGACAGGGATGAACACTGAAGCTTTCTTT.

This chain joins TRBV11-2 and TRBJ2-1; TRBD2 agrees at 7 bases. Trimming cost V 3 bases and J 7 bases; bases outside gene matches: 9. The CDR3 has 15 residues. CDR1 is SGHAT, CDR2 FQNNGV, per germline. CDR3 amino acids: CASSLGGTPMNEQFF. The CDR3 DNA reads TGTGCCAGCAGCTTGGGGGGGACCCCGATGAATGAGCAGTTCTTC.

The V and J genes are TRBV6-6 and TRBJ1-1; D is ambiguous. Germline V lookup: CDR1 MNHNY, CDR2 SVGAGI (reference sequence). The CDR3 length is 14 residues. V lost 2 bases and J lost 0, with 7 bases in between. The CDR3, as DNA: TGTGCCAGCAGTTACGGGGAGGTGAACACTGAAGCTTTCTTT. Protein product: CASSYGEVNTEAFF.

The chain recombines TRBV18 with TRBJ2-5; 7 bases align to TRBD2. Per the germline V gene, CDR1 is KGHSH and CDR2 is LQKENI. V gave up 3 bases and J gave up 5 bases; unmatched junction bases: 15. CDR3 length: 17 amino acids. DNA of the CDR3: TGTGCCAGCTCACCTCCCCGGAGCGGGACCTTTGAGGAGACCCAGTACTTC. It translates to CASSPPRSGTFEETQYF.

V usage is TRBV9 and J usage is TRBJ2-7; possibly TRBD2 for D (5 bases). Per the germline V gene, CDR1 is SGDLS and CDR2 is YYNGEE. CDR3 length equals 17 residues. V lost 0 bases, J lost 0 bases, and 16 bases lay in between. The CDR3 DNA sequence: TGTGCCAGCAGCGTAGGAGGCAGCGGCAGGAGCTCCTACGAGCAGTACTTC. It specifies CASSVGGSGRSSYEQYF.

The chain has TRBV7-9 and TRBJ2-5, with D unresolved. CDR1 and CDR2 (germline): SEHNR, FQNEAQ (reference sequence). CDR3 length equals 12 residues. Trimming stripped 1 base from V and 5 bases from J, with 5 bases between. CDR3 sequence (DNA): TGTGCCAGCAGCTTAGTATTGGAGACCCAGTACTTC. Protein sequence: CASSLVLETQYF.

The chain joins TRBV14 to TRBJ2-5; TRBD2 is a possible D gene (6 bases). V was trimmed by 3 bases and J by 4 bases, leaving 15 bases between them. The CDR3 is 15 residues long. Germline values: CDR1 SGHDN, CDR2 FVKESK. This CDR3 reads CASSQQVLGGETQYF. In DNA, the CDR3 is TGTGCCAGCAGCCAGCAGGTTCTGGGGGGAGAGACCCAGTACTTC.

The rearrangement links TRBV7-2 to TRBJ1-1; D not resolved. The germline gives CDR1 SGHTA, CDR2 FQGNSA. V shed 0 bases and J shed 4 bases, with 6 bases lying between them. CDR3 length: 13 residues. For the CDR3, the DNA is TGTGCCAGCAGCTTAGCTGTTCGCACTGAAGCTTTCTTT. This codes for CASSLAVRTEAFF.

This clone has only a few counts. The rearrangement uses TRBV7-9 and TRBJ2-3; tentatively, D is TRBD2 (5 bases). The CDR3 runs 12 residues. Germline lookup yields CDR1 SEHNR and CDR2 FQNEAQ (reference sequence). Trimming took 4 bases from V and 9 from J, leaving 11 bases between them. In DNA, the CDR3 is TGTGCCAGCAGCTCTCAGCGGAGCACGCAGTATTTT. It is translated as CASSSQRSTQYF. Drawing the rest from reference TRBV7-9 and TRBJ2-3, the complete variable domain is DTGVSQNPRHKITKRGQNVTFRCDPISEHNRLYWYRQTLGQGPEFLTYFQNEAQLEKSRLLSDRFSAERPKGSFSTLEIQRTEQGDSAMYLCASSSQRSTQYFGPGTRLTVL.

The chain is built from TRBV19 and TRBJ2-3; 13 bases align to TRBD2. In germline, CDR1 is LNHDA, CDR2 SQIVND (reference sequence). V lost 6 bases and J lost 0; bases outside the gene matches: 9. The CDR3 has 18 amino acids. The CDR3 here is CASRRLAGGDFSTDTQYF. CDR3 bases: TGTGCCAGTAGGAGACTAGCGGGAGGAGACTTTAGCACAGATACGCAGTATTTT.

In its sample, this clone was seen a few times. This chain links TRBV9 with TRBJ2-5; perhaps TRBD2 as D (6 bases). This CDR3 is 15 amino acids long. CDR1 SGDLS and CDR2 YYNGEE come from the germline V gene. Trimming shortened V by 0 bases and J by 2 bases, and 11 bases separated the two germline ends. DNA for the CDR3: TGTGCCAGCAGCGTAGCTCCGGGACTGCAAGAGACCCAGTACTTC. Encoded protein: CASSVAPGLQETQYF. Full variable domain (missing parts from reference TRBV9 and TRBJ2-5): DSGVTQTPKHLITATGQRVTLRCSPRSGDLSVYWYQQSLDQGLQFLIQYYNGEERAKGNILERFSAQQFPDLHSELNLSSLELGDSALYFCASSVAPGLQETQYFGPGTRLLVL.

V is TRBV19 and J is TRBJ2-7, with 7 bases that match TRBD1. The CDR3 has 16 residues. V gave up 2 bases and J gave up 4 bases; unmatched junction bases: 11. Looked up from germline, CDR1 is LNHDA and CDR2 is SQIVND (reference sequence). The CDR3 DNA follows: TGTGCCAGTAGTATACCACCGGGACAGCCAAGATACGAGCAGTACTTC. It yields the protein CASSIPPGQPRYEQYF. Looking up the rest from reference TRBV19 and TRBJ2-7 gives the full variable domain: DGGITQSPKYLFRKEGQNVTLSCEQNLNHDAMYWYRQDPGQGLRLIYYSQIVNDFQKGDIAEGYSVSREKKESFPLTVTSAQKNPTAFYLCASSIPPGQPRYEQYFGPGTRLTVT.

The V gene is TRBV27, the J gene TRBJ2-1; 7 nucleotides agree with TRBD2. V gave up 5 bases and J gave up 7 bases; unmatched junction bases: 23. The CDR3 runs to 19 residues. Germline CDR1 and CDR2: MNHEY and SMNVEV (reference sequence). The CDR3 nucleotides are TGTGCCAGCAGTCTAAGGCCCCGCCGGGGGGAGGGCCTCGGGAATGAGCAGTTCTTC. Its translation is CASSLRPRRGEGLGNEQFF.

CDR3 loop: CAISKGQGQETQYF. CDR3 coding DNA: TGTGCCATCAGCAAGGGGCAGGGCCAAGAGACCCAGTACTTC. This rearrangement joins TRBV10-3 to TRBJ2-5; D is possibly TRBD1 (5 bases). Germline CDR1 and CDR2: ENHRY and SYGVKD. The germline V and J ends were trimmed by 6 bases and 1 base, with 12 bases remaining between them. CDR3 size: 14 residues.

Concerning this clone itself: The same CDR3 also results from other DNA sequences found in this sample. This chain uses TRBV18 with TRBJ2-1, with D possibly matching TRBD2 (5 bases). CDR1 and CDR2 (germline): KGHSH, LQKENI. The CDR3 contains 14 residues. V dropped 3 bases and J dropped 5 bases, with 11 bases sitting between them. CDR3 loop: CASSPLTRNNEQFF. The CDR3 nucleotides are TGTGCCAGCTCACCTCTAACTAGGAACAATGAGCAGTTCTTC. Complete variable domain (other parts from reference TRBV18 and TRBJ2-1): NAGVMQNPRHLVRRRGQEARLRCSPMKGHSHVYWYRQLPEEGLKFMVYLQKENIIDESGMPKERFSAEFPKEGPSILRIQQVVRGDSAAYFCASSPLTRNNEQFFGPGTRLTVL.

CDR3 sequence: CASSPRVDSFRNHEQFF. DNA of the CDR3: TGTGCCAGCAGTCCTCGAGTGGACAGTTTTAGAAACCATGAGCAGTTCTTC. The chain recombines TRBV5-5 with TRBJ2-1, with D perhaps TRBD1 (6 bases). Germline V gene data show CDR1 as SGHKS and CDR2 as YYEKEE (reference sequence). This CDR3 contains 17 residues. Trimming removed 5 bases from V and 8 bases from J, with 26 bases in between.

The CDR3 is CASSLGTRQPQHF. For the CDR3, the DNA is TGTGCCAGCAGTTTAGGGACTCGACAGCCCCAGCATTTT. The V gene is TRBV28, the J gene TRBJ1-5; possible D gene TRBD1, 5 bases. The CDR3 covers 13 residues. Germline loops: CDR1 MDHEN, CDR2 SYDVKM. The V end lost 2 bases, the J end lost 7 bases, and 9 bases lay between the germline ends.

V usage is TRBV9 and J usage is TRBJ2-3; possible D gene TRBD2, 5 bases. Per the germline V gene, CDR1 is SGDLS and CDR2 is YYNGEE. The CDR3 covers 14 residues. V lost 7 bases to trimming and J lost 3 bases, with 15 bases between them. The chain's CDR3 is CASSSGDGTDTQYF. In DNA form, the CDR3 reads TGTGCCAGCTCCTCCGGGGATGGTACAGATACGCAGTATTTT.

CDR3 in DNA: TGCGCCAGCAGCCAAGGAGGGAGGGTGGGTGAAGCTTTCTTT. Translation: CASSQGGRVGEAFF. V gene TRBV4-3 combines with J gene TRBJ1-1; the D is unclear. Trimming shortened V by 1 base and J by 7 bases, and 13 bases separated the two germline ends. Germline CDR1 and CDR2: LGHNA and YSLEER. The CDR3 has 14 amino acids.

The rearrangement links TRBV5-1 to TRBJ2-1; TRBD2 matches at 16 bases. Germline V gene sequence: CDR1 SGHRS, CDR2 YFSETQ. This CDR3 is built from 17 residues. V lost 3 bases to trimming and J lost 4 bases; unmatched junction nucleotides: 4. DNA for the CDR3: TGCGCCAGCAGCTGGGGGACTAGCGGGAGGGGGTACAATGAGCAGTTCTTC. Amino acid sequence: CASSWGTSGRGYNEQFF.